These 10 T cell receptor beta chains were sequenced from one sample in a study of human T cells and chemical hapten exposure. The sample's time point: patch test 3, about 24 weeks after DPC sensitization. Treatment meaning: therapeutic diphenylcyclopropenone sensitization with weekly scalp DPC. TCRdb independently ran MiXCR on the RACE reads; one entry per CDR3 protein. In the table there are roughly 89,000 distinct CDR3 sequences, around 9.9% of which are singletons. This material consisted of whole blood, taken in connection with sensitization to the hapten diphenylcyclopropenone (DPC). These receptor sequences come from a woman aged 30 to 39 with alopecia areata. Some clones in this sample may be carry-over from other donors' samples.

This clonotype was observed at least ten times. This chain joins TRBV15 and TRBJ1-6, with a weak D call TRBD1 (5 bases). Germline V gene data show CDR1 as LNHNV and CDR2 as YYDKDF (reference sequence). Trimming cost V 5 bases and J 10 bases, with 12 bases left between them. The CDR3 loop spans 13 amino acids. The CDR3 loop is CATSGDGKSPLHF. As DNA, the CDR3 is TGTGCCACCAGCGGGGACGGGAAATCACCCCTCCACTTT.

The CDR3 here is CASSQGPSPNTEAFF. DNA for the CDR3: TGTGCCAGCAGCCAAGGTCCTTCCCCGAACACTGAAGCTTTCTTT. The chain combines TRBV3-1 with TRBJ1-1; no definite D call. This CDR3 spans 15 amino acids. V lost 1 base, J lost 1 base, and 10 bases lay in between. Per germline, CDR1 LGHDT and CDR2 YNNKEL (reference sequence).

There are a few counts of this clonotype. The CDR3 region is CAGTGAQETQYF. The CDR3 nucleotides read TGTGCCGGTACAGGGGCCCAAGAGACCCAGTACTTC. The gene calls are TRBV2 and TRBJ2-5; 7 bases match TRBD1. V trimming: 11 bases; J trimming: 1 base; junction bases outside the gene matches: 4. The CDR3 covers 12 residues. Germline CDR1 SNHLY, CDR2 FYNNEI.

This clonotype has at least ten counts. V usage is TRBV4-1 and J usage is TRBJ1-2; D gene ambiguous. There are 16 residues in the CDR3. Looked up from germline, CDR1 is MGHRA and CDR2 is YSYEKL. V was pared by 4 bases and J by 5 bases, with 20 bases between. The DNA of the CDR3 is TGCGCCAGCAGCCCCGGTCCGAGAGGAGGAGAATATGGCTACACCTTC. Translating gives CASSPGPRGGEYGYTF.

The sample holds a few counts of this clonotype. The chain is built from TRBV28 and TRBJ2-1, with 8 bases fitting TRBD1. The CDR3 covers 12 residues. V lost 10 bases and J lost 12; bases outside the gene matches: 11. The germline V gene encodes CDR1 MDHEN and CDR2 SYDVKM. The DNA of the CDR3 is TGTGCCACTTCACGACAGGGGCTTGGGCAGTTCTTC. Translated: CATSRQGLGQFF.

The V and J genes are TRBV28 and TRBJ2-5; TRBD1 matches 9 bases. The V and J ends lost 5 bases and 4 bases, in that order; junction bases with no gene match: 2. The CDR3 has 13 residues. Looked up from germline, CDR1 is MDHEN and CDR2 is SYDVKM. The CDR3 reads CASSNRGRETQYF. The CDR3 coding sequence is TGTGCCAGCAGTAACAGGGGGCGAGAGACCCAGTACTTC.

This clonotype was seen a few times. The V and J genes are TRBV11-2 and TRBJ1-2; D unresolved. There are 11 residues in the CDR3. Trimming stripped 4 bases from V and 10 bases from J, with 10 bases between. CDR1 and CDR2 (germline): SGHAT, FQNNGV. CDR3 region: CASSSPSVYTF. As DNA, the CDR3 is TGTGCCAGCAGCTCCCCCTCAGTCTACACCTTC.

The rearrangement joins TRBV20-1 to TRBJ2-3; D perhaps matches TRBD1 (6 bases). Germline V gene data show CDR1 as DFQATT and CDR2 as SNEGSKA (reference sequence). CDR3 size: 15 residues. Trimming shortened V by 4 bases and J by 2 bases, and 16 bases separated the two germline ends. CDR3: CSATPMTGHTDTQYF. CDR3 DNA sequence: TGCAGTGCTACCCCAATGACGGGACACACAGATACGCAGTATTTT.

This clonotype was found many times. This chain connects TRBV20-1 to TRBJ1-5; 7 bases fit TRBD1. The CDR3 runs 14 residues. J lost 7 bases, V lost 6 bases, and 12 bases had no gene match. Germline V gives CDR1 DFQATT, CDR2 SNEGSKA (reference sequence). Written as DNA, the CDR3 is TGCAGTGCCAGCCCCTCCAGGGGGAGACAGCCCCAGCATTTT. Protein: CSASPSRGRQPQHF.

V usage is TRBV28 and J usage is TRBJ1-1; D ambiguous. CDR1 and CDR2 from the germline V gene are MDHEN and SYDVKM. V was trimmed by 3 bases and J by 11 bases, leaving 19 bases between them. The CDR3 has 14 amino acids. The CDR3 reads CASSLDRGGRQAFF. The CDR3 coding sequence is TGTGCCAGCAGTTTGGACCGCGGCGGACGTCAGGCTTTCTTT. The complete variable domain, with remaining parts taken from reference TRBV28 and TRBJ1-1, reads DVKVTQSSRYLVKRTGEKVFLECVQDMDHENMFWYRQDPGLGLRLIYFSYDVKMKEKGDIPEGYSVSREKKERFSLILESASTNQTSMYLCASSLDRGGRQAFFGQGTRLTVV.